This T cell receptor beta chain was captured by sequencing in a study of radiation and T cells in renal cell carcinoma. Germline CDR1 reads MRHNA; CDR2 reads SNTAGT. Between the trimmed V and J ends, which lost 6 bases and 5 bases, there was a span of 13 bases. This CDR3 contains 14 residues. Regarding time point: blood 4 weeks post-SBRT, at nephrectomy. This sample's treatment: 15 Gy SBRT to primary tumor, nephrectomy 4 weeks later. Method: immunoSEQ multiplex PCR; TCRdb's copy keeps in-frame clones and lacks some. The sample carries 130,000 to 150,000 clones, 80% to 90% recorded once. This clonotype was sampled from a woman in her forties or fifties with renal cell carcinoma. The rearrangement joins TRBV6-4 to TRBJ2-2; perhaps TRBD2 as D (5 bases). Source: blood, taken from a patient whose treatment included radiotherapy and nephrectomy. CDR3 protein: CASSPRGWTGELFF. The CDR3 DNA reads TGTGCCAGCAGCCCCCGAGGGTGGACCGGGGAGCTGTTTTTT.